Shown below are 27 T cell receptor beta chains from a single sample sequenced in a study of control samples from healthy donors and cancer patients. Assay: immunoSEQ multiplex PCR; the TCRdb copy retains only in-frame clones and omits some. The sample contains around 110,000 clones, 93% of which appear only once. Sequenced input: blood. Source of these receptors: a man aged 25 to 40 in good health.

The genes are TRBV6-5 and TRBJ2-3; 9 bases line up with TRBD2. J gave up 2 bases and V 2 bases, and 2 bases lay outside the gene matches. The CDR3 is 15 amino acids. The germline V gene has CDR1 MNHEY and CDR2 SVGAGI. As DNA, the CDR3 is TGTGCCAGCAGTTACGCGGGGGGGCACACAGATACGCAGTATTTT. Translating gives CASSYAGGHTDTQYF.

V is TRBV14 and J is TRBJ1-1, with 8 bases that match TRBD1. This CDR3 has 14 amino acids. The V gene end was trimmed by 6 bases and the J gene end by 5 bases; junction bases not matched to a gene: 8. The germline gives CDR1 SGHDN, CDR2 FVKESK. Here the CDR3 DNA reads TGTGCCAGCAGTCGACAGGGGAAAAGGACTGAAGCTTTCTTT. Amino acids: CASSRQGKRTEAFF.

CDR3 residues: CASSSLTKPLHF. DNA for the CDR3: TGTGCCAGCAGCTCTCTGACGAAGCCCCTCCACTTT. The chain employs TRBV7-9 and TRBJ1-6; D remains ambiguous. Germline-derived CDR1 and CDR2 are SEHNR and FQNEAQ (reference sequence). V lost 4 bases, J lost 13 bases, and 11 bases lay in between. This CDR3 spans 12 amino acids.

V is TRBV6-1 and J is TRBJ2-1; 8 bases map to TRBD1. V trimming: 3 bases; J trimming: 1 base; junction bases outside the gene matches: 2. Germline V CDR1 and CDR2: MNHNS, SASEGT. The CDR3 spans 15 residues. The CDR3 protein is CASSDRDRSYNEQFF. The CDR3 DNA is TGTGCCAGCAGTGACCGGGACAGGTCCTACAATGAGCAGTTCTTC.

The V and J genes are TRBV7-9 and TRBJ1-5; no clear D. Per the germline V gene, CDR1 is SEHNR and CDR2 is FQNEAQ (reference sequence). V shed 5 bases and J shed 5 bases, with 13 bases lying between them. The CDR3 covers 14 residues. The CDR3, as DNA: TGTGCCAGCAGCGAGCCAGGCTCTGATCAGCCCCAGCATTTT. It specifies CASSEPGSDQPQHF.

This clone was seen just once. The chain carries TRBV10-2 and TRBJ1-2, with D possibly TRBD1 on 6 matching bases. Germline CDR1 WSHSY, CDR2 SAAADI. Trimming took 11 bases from V and 3 from J, leaving 19 bases between them. This CDR3 is 14 amino acids long. In nucleotides, the CDR3 is TGCGCCGCGTCTACAGGGATCTCGGACTATGGCTACACCTTC. This encodes CAASTGISDYGYTF.

This clone appeared once. The CDR3 loop is CASTVRDRGTYGYTF. CDR3 in DNA: TGTGCCAGCACCGTCCGGGACAGGGGTACCTATGGCTACACCTTC. The genes are TRBV2 and TRBJ1-2; 10 nucleotides align to TRBD1. The CDR3 contains 15 residues. After removal of 7 bases from V and 4 bases from J, the junction contained 9 bases not matched to a gene. Per the germline V gene, CDR1 is SNHLY and CDR2 is FYNNEI.

DNA for the CDR3: TGCGCCAGCAGCCCCTCCCCGGGACAGAACTATGGCTACACCTTC. This sequence encodes CASSPSPGQNYGYTF. The chain links TRBV5-1 to TRBJ1-2; 7 bases map to TRBD1. Germline V gene lookup returns CDR1 SGHRS and CDR2 YFSETQ. The ends lost 4 bases at V and 2 bases at J; junction bases unmatched: 8. The CDR3 extends over 15 amino acids.

The chain employs TRBV6-5 and TRBJ2-1, with TRBD2 identical over 12 bases. With 5 bases clipped from V and 8 bases from J, the junction kept 7 bases outside the gene matches. Per the germline V gene, CDR1 is MNHEY and CDR2 is SVGAGI. The CDR3 is made up of 15 amino acids. DNA of the CDR3: TGTGCCAGCAGTCCTAGCGGGGGGGCCAGGGATGAGCAGTTCTTC. This gives the protein CASSPSGGARDEQFF.

This chain uses TRBV6-2 or TRBV6-3 with TRBJ1-5; TRBD1 matches at 10 bases. V gave up 6 bases and J gave up 0 bases; unmatched junction bases: 8. Germline V CDR1 and CDR2: MNHEY, SVGEGT. The CDR3 extends over 17 amino acids. The CDR3 reads CASSIRQGARSNQPQHF. CDR3 nucleotides: TGTGCCAGCAGCATCAGACAGGGGGCGCGTAGCAATCAGCCCCAGCATTTT.

CDR3 in amino acids: CASSLTGGVGNEKLFF. The CDR3 region has the DNA TGCGCCAGCAGTCTAACAGGGGGCGTGGGTAATGAAAAACTGTTTTTT. The gene calls are TRBV10-2 and TRBJ1-4; TRBD1 matches 9 bases. This CDR3 has 16 residues. Germline V gene sequence: CDR1 WSHSY, CDR2 SAAADI. J was trimmed by 4 bases and V by 5 bases; bases with no gene match: 8.

V is TRBV7-8 and J is TRBJ2-7; 9 nucleotides agree with TRBD2. Germline loops: CDR1 SGHVS, CDR2 FQNEAQ. Trimming cost V 5 bases and J 2 bases; bases outside gene matches: 7. The CDR3 is 15 residues long. CDR3 loop: CASSLRLAETYEQYF. Here the CDR3 DNA reads TGTGCCAGCAGCCTCCGACTAGCGGAAACCTACGAGCAGTACTTC. Based on the CDR3 plus reference TRBV7-8 and TRBJ2-7, the full variable domain is GAGVSQSPRYKVAKRGQDVALRCDPISGHVSLFWYQQALGQGPEFLTYFQNEAQLDKSGLPSDRFFAERPEGSVSTLKIQRTQQEDSAVYLCASSLRLAETYEQYFGPGTRLTVT.

The chain joins TRBV18 to TRBJ2-3; TRBD1 might be the D (6 bases). Per the germline V gene, CDR1 is KGHSH and CDR2 is LQKENI. V lost 3 bases, J lost 0 bases, and 13 bases lay in between. The CDR3 is made up of 16 amino acids. The CDR3 nucleotides read TGTGCCAGCTCACCGCGGTCAGGGGCGAGCACAGATACGCAGTATTTT. The encoded protein is CASSPRSGASTDTQYF.

The sample holds a few counts of this clone. The chain carries TRBV7-2 and TRBJ1-1, with D unclear. Trimming shortened V by 1 base and J by 1 base, and 7 bases separated the two germline ends. Germline CDR1 SGHTA, CDR2 FQGNSA. The CDR3 consists of 14 residues. CDR3 bases: TGTGCCAGCAGCTTAGACAGAGGGAACACTGAAGCTTTCTTT. Its protein is CASSLDRGNTEAFF.

This sequence joins TRBV5-5 and TRBJ2-3; 8 bases are a match to TRBD2. The CDR3 is 14 residues long. Trimming took 6 bases from V and 2 from J; bases not matched to a gene: 5. Germline-derived CDR1 and CDR2 are SGHKS and YYEKEE (reference sequence). This CDR3 is CASTKAGATDTQYF. Written as DNA, the CDR3 is TGTGCCAGCACCAAAGCGGGGGCCACAGATACGCAGTATTTT.

J is TRBJ1-3 and V is TRBV9; D ambiguous. With 2 bases removed from V and 4 bases from J, the gap between germline ends came to 7 bases. This CDR3 is built from 13 residues. In germline, CDR1 is SGDLS, CDR2 YYNGEE. The CDR3 DNA sequence: TGTGCCAGCAGCGTTGGGCACGGAAACACCATATATTTT. It translates to CASSVGHGNTIYF.

The chain carries TRBV5-4 and TRBJ2-1, with TRBD2 matching over 7 bases. Germline assignment: CDR1 SGHNT and CDR2 YYREEE (reference sequence). The CDR3 extends over 16 amino acids. J lost 4 bases, V lost 5 bases, and 12 bases had no gene match. CDR3 DNA sequence: TGTGCCAGCAGTTCCGAGGTGGCTAGCGGTTACAATGAGCAGTTCTTC. This codes for CASSSEVASGYNEQFF.

The chain carries TRBV28 and TRBJ2-2; D call uncertain. The V gene's germline CDR1 is MDHEN and CDR2 SYDVKM. Trimming took 6 bases from V and 4 from J, leaving 9 bases between them. This CDR3 is 13 amino acids long. CDR3 DNA: TGTGCCAGCAGCCTGACCCGCACCGGGGAGCTGTTTTTT. The encoded protein is CASSLTRTGELFF.

The V call is TRBV19, the J call TRBJ1-5; the match to TRBD1 covers 10 bases. J lost 5 bases, V lost 5 bases, and 18 bases had no gene match. This CDR3 spans 19 amino acids. CDR1 and CDR2 from the germline V gene are LNHDA and SQIVND (reference sequence). CDR3 loop: CASSFGTGALFNVDQPQHF. DNA of the CDR3: TGTGCCAGTAGTTTTGGGACAGGGGCGCTATTCAATGTTGATCAGCCCCAGCATTTT.

The DNA of the CDR3 is TGTGCCAGCTCATTTATGGACCCGAGCTCCTATAATTCACCCCTCCACTTT. This encodes CASSFMDPSSYNSPLHF. The chain carries TRBV18 and TRBJ1-6; D gene ambiguous. Trimming took off 5 bases at V and 0 bases at J, with 14 bases between the two ends. This CDR3 has 17 residues. Germline CDR1 and CDR2: KGHSH and LQKENI.

The CDR3 spells CASSVASGGASTQYF. The DNA for the CDR3 is TGTGCCAGCAGCGTAGCTAGCGGGGGGGCCTCGACCCAGTACTTC. The chain carries TRBV9 and TRBJ2-5, with 12 bases fitting TRBD2. V trimming: 0 bases; J trimming: 7 bases; junction bases outside the gene matches: 4. The CDR3 length is 15 residues. CDR1 is SGDLS and CDR2 is YYNGEE in the germline V gene.

The chain uses TRBV3-1 (or the pseudogene TRBV3-2) and TRBJ2-5; no firm D call. The CDR3 is made up of 12 amino acids. V was clipped by 3 bases and J by 0 bases, with 2 bases between them. Looked up from germline, CDR1 is LGHDT and CDR2 is YNNKEL (reference sequence). CDR3 region: CASSQHQETQYF. The CDR3 coding sequence is TGTGCCAGCAGCCAGCACCAAGAGACCCAGTACTTC.

V and J are TRBV5-8 and TRBJ2-5, with 10 positions matching TRBD2. The CDR3 is 16 amino acids. Germline CDR1 is SGHTS and CDR2 is YDEGEE. Unmatched junction bases numbered 7, after V lost 1 base and J lost 4 bases. This CDR3 is CASSLHVAGGSETQYF. CDR3 coding DNA: TGTGCCAGCAGCTTGCATGTAGCGGGGGGATCAGAGACCCAGTACTTC.

This rearrangement joins TRBV28 to TRBJ2-1; tentative D call: TRBD2 (7 bases). Trimming took off 5 bases at V and 5 bases at J, with 19 bases between the two ends. This CDR3 has 16 residues. Germline V gene lookup returns CDR1 MDHEN and CDR2 SYDVKM. The CDR3 DNA follows: TGTGCCAGCAGTCCGGGGGGCGCCGGGCATAACAATGAGCAGTTCTTC. Residues: CASSPGGAGHNNEQFF.

Only a few counts were recorded for this clone. The chain joins TRBV7-2 to TRBJ2-5; D possibly corresponds to TRBD2 (6 bases). The V end was cut by 5 bases, the J end by 1 base, with 14 bases between. CDR1 SGHTA and CDR2 FQGNSA come from the germline V gene. There are 15 residues in the CDR3. In DNA, the CDR3 is TGTGCCAGCAGCCCCGGACTACAGCTCCAAGAGACCCAGTACTTC. It is translated as CASSPGLQLQETQYF.

The V and J genes are TRBV9 and TRBJ2-6; 7 nucleotides match TRBD2. Germline assignment: CDR1 SGDLS and CDR2 YYNGEE. The CDR3 is 21 amino acids. Unmatched junction bases numbered 15, after V lost 0 bases and J lost 0 bases. In DNA, the CDR3 is TGTGCCAGCAGCGTAGTGGCCCCTACAGCGGGGAGTCACTCTGGGGCCAACGTCCTGACTTTC. It translates to CASSVVAPTAGSHSGANVLTF.

V gene TRBV4-2 combines with J gene TRBJ2-7; D gene ambiguous. This CDR3 is built from 12 residues. Germline-derived CDR1 and CDR2 are LGHNA and YNFKEQ. V lost 3 bases, J lost 5 bases, and 8 bases lay in between. The CDR3 coding sequence is TGTGCCAGCAGCCAGGGAACGAACGAGCAGTACTTC. Its protein product is CASSQGTNEQYF.